Shown below are 10 T cell receptor beta chains from a single sample sequenced in a study of T cells after yellow fever vaccination. Via MiXCR, TCRdb re-called the 5' RACE reads, giving one row per CDR3 protein. This table holds about 320,000 distinct CDR3 sequences, over 3.5% found once. The sample in question was PBMCs, obtained 15 days after the yellow fever booster vaccination. These receptors came from a man aged 18 to 30 who received the YFV17D yellow fever vaccine.

The rearrangement links TRBV5-1 to TRBJ2-2; possible D gene TRBD1, 5 bases. V dropped 4 bases and J dropped 4 bases, with 11 bases sitting between them. CDR3 size: 14 residues. Germline V gene data show CDR1 as SGHRS and CDR2 as YFSETQ. The CDR3 nucleotides read TGCGCCAGCAGCCTCCCTGGGGCCACCGGGGAGCTGTTTTTT. It specifies CASSLPGATGELFF.

This clonotype has a count of ten or more. The CDR3 DNA is TGCGCCAGCAGCCAAGCCTGGTCGGCGGGCCAAGAGACCCAGTACTTC. Its protein is CASSQAWSAGQETQYF. The J gene is TRBJ2-5, the V gene TRBV4-1, with D maybe TRBD2 (5 bases). Germline CDR1 reads MGHRA; CDR2 reads YSYEKL. V lost 1 base to trimming and J lost 1 base, with 13 bases between them. The CDR3 runs to 16 residues.

The chain is built from TRBV24-1 and TRBJ2-7; TRBD1 agrees at 11 bases. CDR3 length: 15 amino acids. Trimming at V came to 3 bases and at J to 4 bases, leaving 4 bases not matched to a gene. Germline CDR1 KGHDR, CDR2 SFDVKD. CDR3 loop: CATSDLDRGRYEQYF. The CDR3 coding sequence is TGTGCCACCAGTGATCTGGACAGGGGGCGTTACGAGCAGTACTTC.

The rearrangement joins TRBV3-1 to TRBJ1-5, with TRBD1 as a possible D gene (6 bases). CDR1 LGHDT and CDR2 YNNKEL come from the germline V gene (reference sequence). V was clipped by 1 base and J by 6 bases, with 10 bases between them. This CDR3 comprises 14 residues. The CDR3 spells CASSQAGAGQPQHF. Written as DNA, the CDR3 is TGTGCCAGCAGCCAAGCAGGGGCCGGTCAGCCCCAGCATTTT.

The chain has TRBV5-1 and TRBJ2-1, with 7 bases identical to TRBD2. The CDR3 length is 15 residues. CDR1 is SGHRS and CDR2 is YFSETQ in the germline V gene. After removal of 5 bases from V and 4 bases from J, the junction contained 9 bases not matched to a gene. The CDR3 nucleotides read TGCGCCAGCAGATGGGAGGGCGGAGAGTACAATGAGCAGTTCTTC. Protein: CASRWEGGEYNEQFF.

This clonotype was picked up many times. The chain joins TRBV20-1 to TRBJ2-3; D gene unclear. CDR1 and CDR2 (germline): DFQATT, SNEGSKA (reference sequence). V lost 0 bases, J lost 6 bases, and 19 bases lay in between. The CDR3 has 16 amino acids. The CDR3 reads CSARDQAGLEVDTQYF. CDR3 in DNA: TGCAGTGCTAGAGATCAGGCAGGATTGGAAGTGGATACGCAGTATTTT.

This clonotype was seen at least ten times. This CDR3 is CASTKPPGQGTYEQYV. CDR3 nucleotides: TGTGCCAGCACAAAACCCCCGGGACAGGGGACCTACGAGCAGTACGTC. The chain links TRBV6-2 or TRBV6-3 to TRBJ2-7; 10 bases are a match to TRBD1. Germline-derived CDR1 and CDR2 are MNHEY and SVGEGT. Germline trimming cut 7 bases from V and 2 bases from J; bases unmatched to any gene: 11. The CDR3 has 16 residues.

The chain links TRBV7-2 to TRBJ2-3; D is undetermined. V was cut by 6 bases and J by 6 bases, with 13 bases left in between. This CDR3 has 13 amino acids. Germline V gives CDR1 SGHTA, CDR2 FQGNSA. CDR3 loop: CASSLVSEDTQYF. In DNA form, the CDR3 reads TGTGCCAGCAGTCTAGTTTCCGAGGATACGCAGTATTTT.

This sequence joins TRBV4-1 and TRBJ1-2, with D tentatively TRBD1 (5 bases). This CDR3 is 15 amino acids long. Germline V gene lookup returns CDR1 MGHRA and CDR2 YSYEKL. The germline V and J ends were trimmed by 0 bases and 4 bases, with 12 bases remaining between them. The CDR3 region is CASSQERGRPYGYTF. DNA for the CDR3: TGCGCCAGCAGCCAAGAAAGGGGCCGTCCCTATGGCTACACCTTC.

This chain connects TRBV27 to TRBJ2-1; TRBD1 aligns across 7 bases. The germline CDR1 and CDR2 sequences are MNHEY and SMNVEV (reference sequence). The CDR3 length is 15 residues. The ends lost 0 bases at V and 3 bases at J; junction bases unmatched: 2. This chain's CDR3 is CASSLSGQLYNEQFF. The CDR3 DNA reads as TGTGCCAGCAGTTTATCGGGACAGCTCTACAATGAGCAGTTCTTC.